The rows below give T cell receptor beta chains drawn from one sample of a study of early T cells in non-severe SARS-CoV-2 infection. TCRdb fed the 5' RACE reads into MiXCR, producing one record per CDR3 protein. The sample records fewer than 50,000 distinct CDR3 sequences, around 6.5% being singletons. Material: whole blood, obtained at baseline. These TCRs come from an adult who was a healthcare worker with PCR-confirmed SARS-CoV-2 infection or an uninfected control (not recorded which). Each CDR3 is given with its conserved first and last residue. The order of the fields is CDR3 length, clone size, J gene, D gene, V gene, CDR3 protein, CDR3 DNA. A D gene is named only where the DNA matches it firmly. Not all rows give a size; the values are once, few, many and, for expanded clones, a class.

>16|-|TRBJ2-7|-|TRBV18
CASSPRDRSSAYEQYF
TGTGCCAGCTCACCGCGGGACCGATCCTCCGCCTACGAGCAGTACTTC
>17|few|TRBJ1-6|-|TRBV28
CASSFVGRGLTNSPLHF
TGTGCCAGCAGTTTTGTCGGCAGGGGCCTAACCAATTCACCCCTCCACTTT
>13|many|TRBJ2-5|-|TRBV7-6
CASSPTGRETQYF
TGTGCCAGCAGCCCCACAGGGAGGGAGACCCAGTACTTC
>15|-|TRBJ2-5|-|TRBV20-1
CSARENSGLQETQYF
TGCAGTGCTAGAGAAAATAGCGGCCTACAAGAGACCCAGTACTTC
>17|many|TRBJ2-4|-|TRBV6-6
CASSVFGTGVAKNIQYF
TGTGCCAGCAGCGTCTTCGGCACAGGCGTAGCCAAAAACATTCAGTACTTC
>14|-|TRBJ2-3|TRBD2|TRBV29-1
CSVVLAGGTDTQYF
TGCAGCGTTGTTTTAGCGGGGGGCACAGATACGCAGTATTTT
>14|few|TRBJ1-1|-|TRBV7-2
CASSSRALNTEAFF
TGTGCCAGCAGCTCAAGGGCCCTGAACACTGAAGCTTTCTTT
>16|many|TRBJ2-1|TRBD1|TRBV11-2
CASSLIGTGTFDEQFF
TGTGCCAGCAGCTTAATAGGGACAGGGACTTTTGATGAGCAGTTCTTC
>11|many|TRBJ1-1|-|TRBV10-2
CASRENTEAFF
TGCGCCAGCAGGGAGAACACTGAAGCTTTCTTT
>15|many|TRBJ2-5|-|TRBV19
CASSIGGPLQETQYF
TGTGCCAGTAGTATAGGGGGACCGTTACAAGAGACCCAGTACTTC
>13|few|TRBJ2-3|-|TRBV20-1
CSARDPWADTQYF
TGCAGTGCTAGAGATCCCTGGGCAGATACGCAGTATTTT
>13|-|TRBJ2-7|-|TRBV3-1
CASSRQQGYEQYF
TGTGCCAGCAGCCGACAACAGGGTTACGAGCAGTACTTC
>14|-|TRBJ1-1|TRBD1|TRBV18
CASSQGQGEIEAFF
TGTGCCAGCTCCCAGGGACAGGGTGAGATTGAAGCTTTCTTT
>13|many|TRBJ2-3|TRBD1|TRBV29-1
CSVEGQGADTQYF
TGCAGCGTTGAGGGACAGGGTGCAGATACGCAGTATTTT
>17|many|TRBJ2-2|TRBD2|TRBV29-1
CSVHLLSGGPNTGELFF
TGCAGCGTGCACCTACTAAGCGGGGGACCTAACACCGGGGAGCTGTTTTTT
>14|few|TRBJ2-7|-|TRBV5-1
CASSLAGSDYEQYF
TGCGCCAGCAGCTTGGCCGGGTCGGACTACGAGCAGTACTTC
>18|-|TRBJ1-2|-|TRBV3-2
CASSLYPGQGLIGYGYTF
TGTGCCAGCAGCCTCTATCCGGGACAGGGGTTGATCGGCTATGGCTACACCTTC
>13|many|TRBJ2-7|-|TRBV27
CASSLGITSEQYF
TGTGCCAGCAGTTTGGGCATCACCTCCGAGCAGTACTTC
>15|few|TRBJ2-7|TRBD1|TRBV4-2
CASSQAGTGAVGQYF
TGTGCCAGCAGCCAAGCCGGGACAGGGGCAGTGGGGCAGTACTTC
>14|many|TRBJ2-7|-|TRBV7-2
CASSPGLSPYEQYF
TGTGCCAGCAGCCCGGGACTCTCCCCCTACGAGCAGTACTTC
>15|-|TRBJ2-2|-|TRBV19
CASSMPTGTAGELFF
TGTGCCAGTAGTATGCCGACCGGGACGGCCGGGGAGCTGTTTTTT
>15|-|TRBJ2-7|-|TRBV5-4
CASRRGGQSPYEQYF
TGTGCCAGCAGGAGGGGGGGACAGTCGCCCTACGAGCAGTACTTC
>13|many|TRBJ2-7|-|TRBV13
CASSLGTAYEQYF
TGTGCCAGCAGCTTAGGGACAGCGTACGAGCAGTACTTC
>15|many|TRBJ1-5|TRBD1|TRBV4-3
CASSQVWTGEQPQHF
TGCGCCAGCAGCCAAGTTTGGACAGGGGAACAGCCCCAGCATTTT
>17|-|TRBJ2-1|-|TRBV6-5
CASSYRVAYQGSEEQFF
TGTGCCAGCAGTTACCGAGTCGCTTATCAGGGTTCCGAAGAGCAGTTCTTC
>13|many|TRBJ1-6|-|TRBV2
CASSGPGPSPLHF
TGTGCCAGCAGTGGACCGGGGCCCTCACCCCTCCACTTT
>13|-|TRBJ2-1|-|TRBV11-2
CASSRDKNNEQFF
TGTGCCAGCAGTCGCGACAAAAACAATGAGCAGTTCTTC
>13|few|TRBJ2-7|-|TRBV6-2/TRBV6-3
CASSHTYPYEQYF
TGTGCCAGCAGCCATACATACCCCTACGAGCAGTACTTC
>13|many|TRBJ1-1|-|TRBV6-4
CASSVTENTEAFF
TGTGCCAGCAGTGTCACAGAGAACACTGAAGCTTTCTTT
>15|-|TRBJ2-3|-|TRBV9
CASSVGGEGTDTQYF
TGTGCCAGCAGCGTAGGAGGTGAGGGCACAGATACGCAGTATTTT
>11|-|TRBJ2-1|TRBD2|TRBV18
CASWSGGEQFF
TGTGCCAGCTGGTCCGGGGGGGAGCAGTTCTTC
>15|-|TRBJ2-7|TRBD1|TRBV27
CASRPEFDRVYEQYF
TGTGCCAGCAGACCCGAGTTCGACAGGGTGTACGAGCAGTACTTC
>15|few|TRBJ2-1|-|TRBV11-2
CASSRTVSSYNEQFF
TGTGCCAGCAGCCGTACGGTGAGCTCCTACAATGAGCAGTTCTTC
>16|few|TRBJ2-5|-|TRBV11-2
CASSLAVRGGQETQYF
TGTGCCAGCAGCTTAGCCGTCAGGGGAGGCCAAGAGACCCAGTACTTC
>14|many|TRBJ2-2|-|TRBV6-4
CASSEAGDTGELFF
TGTGCCAGCAGTGAAGCAGGGGACACCGGGGAGCTGTTTTTT
>14|many|TRBJ2-5|-|TRBV7-2
CASSLVGFQETQYF
TGTGCCAGCAGCTTAGTGGGGTTCCAAGAGACCCAGTACTTC
>15|-|TRBJ1-1|TRBD1|TRBV18
CASSQGQIENTEAFF
TGTGCCAGCTCACAGGGACAGATAGAGAACACTGAAGCTTTCTTT
>15|-|TRBJ2-1|TRBD2|TRBV11-2
CASSSLGLAENEQFF
TGTGCCAGCAGCTCATTGGGACTAGCGGAAAATGAGCAGTTCTTC
>12|many|TRBJ1-2|TRBD1|TRBV19
CASSSTGGGYTF
TGTGCCAGTAGTTCTACAGGGGGCGGCTACACCTTC
>13|few|TRBJ2-1|-|TRBV20-1
CSAKAGSYNEQFF
TGCAGTGCTAAGGCGGGTTCCTACAATGAGCAGTTCTTC
>15|many|TRBJ2-7|-|TRBV7-2
CASSLATGTPPEQYF
TGTGCCAGCAGCTTGGCTACCGGGACTCCCCCGGAGCAGTACTTC
>17|many|TRBJ2-3|-|TRBV5-4
CASSLARGGGGTDTQYF
TGTGCCAGCAGCTTGGCCCGCGGGGGCGGTGGCACAGATACGCAGTATTTT
>12|few|TRBJ2-7|-|TRBV12-3/TRBV12-4
CASSLGGAEQYF
TGTGCCAGCAGTTTGGGGGGCGCCGAGCAGTACTTC
>18|few|TRBJ2-3|-|TRBV21-1
CASSKGTGAKSSTDTQYF
TGTGCCAGCAGCAAGGGGACGGGAGCCAAGTCTAGCACAGATACGCAGTATTTT
>15|many|TRBJ1-2|TRBD1|TRBV4-3
CASSQDLQGRYGYTF
TGCGCCAGCAGCCAAGATTTACAGGGGCGCTATGGCTACACCTTC
>13|many|TRBJ1-4|-|TRBV27
CASSSDLEGKLFF
TGTGCCAGCAGTTCAGACCTGGAAGGAAAACTGTTTTTT
>13|many|TRBJ1-2|-|TRBV28
CASSHKSGPGYTF
TGTGCCAGCAGTCATAAATCGGGCCCTGGCTACACCTTC
>15|many|TRBJ1-2|-|TRBV5-6
CASSLEAGVNYGYTF
TGTGCCAGCAGCTTGGAGGCAGGAGTAAACTATGGCTACACCTTC
>14|few|TRBJ1-6|-|TRBV12-3/TRBV12-4
CASSLAGGNSPLHF
TGTGCCAGCAGTTTAGCGGGGGGTAATTCACCCCTCCACTTT